Listed below are T cell receptor beta chains from one sample, sequenced in a study of long-term antiretroviral therapy in people with HIV. Data came from immunoSEQ multiplex PCR; TCRdb stores just in-frame clones and leaves some out. The repertoire holds about 27,000 clones, with roughly 85% as singletons. Sample: unsorted PBMCs, taken 0.8 years before starting antiretroviral therapy. These receptors were collected from a man aged 18 to 29 with HIV. The conserved cysteine and the conserved F or W are not part of the CDR3 here. D genes are given only for firm matches.

J gene,D gene,V gene,CDR3 protein
TRBJ2-2,TRBD1,TRBV4-2,ASSLTGSFTGELF
TRBJ1-6,NA,TRBV18,ASSPTVVRYNSPLH
TRBJ2-3,TRBD2,TRBV7-6,ASSSPKGLAGASTDTQY
TRBJ1-1,NA,TRBV9,ASSVVAQAYTEAF
TRBJ1-1,NA,TRBV13,ASSYRVGGAF
TRBJ2-7,TRBD1,TRBV27,ASSLYGDRGPYEQY
TRBJ1-5,NA,TRBV30,AWGPYTNYHQPQH
TRBJ2-7,TRBD1,TRBV6-6,ASSKGQNSYEQY
TRBJ2-7,TRBD1,TRBV6-5,ASRQGTFSYEQY
TRBJ2-5,NA,TRBV29-1,SVEDKGMAGGRQETQY
TRBJ2-7,NA,TRBV5-5,ASSWVREQY